This TCR beta chain was sequenced in a study of T-cell memory formation after mild COVID-19. Study context: TCR clustering was largely donor specific. Study results and caveats: The pre-infection memory compartment contained some responding clones, suggesting cross-reactive memory joined. Among CD4+ contracting clones, most were CM and EM, and CD8+ ones EMRA.

The ends were cut back, 0 bases at V and 9 bases at J, with 14 bases in the middle. Germline-derived CDR1 and CDR2 are SGHVS and FNYEAQ. CDR3 size: 14 residues. A 5'RACE reaction primed in the constant segment made cDNA libraries of TCR alpha and TCR beta, and these carried sample barcodes and UMIs. MiXCR was run by TCRdb on the 5' RACE reads, yielding one entry per CDR3 protein. The sample contains approximately 440,000 distinct CDR3 sequences, around 20% of which appear only once. With respect to this clonotype: Antigen unknown.

V gene TRBV7-6 combines with J gene TRBJ1-2; TRBD1 might be the D (6 bases). The sequenced sample consisted of PBMCs or a T cell subset sorted from them (not recorded which). This TCR was sampled from an adult woman who had mild COVID-19 (a few samples of this study predate the infection). Cell type and time point are not known. This CDR3 is CASSLAPGETSYTF. The DNA for the CDR3 is TGTGCCAGCAGCTTAGCCCCAGGGGAGACAAGCTACACCTTC.